The entry below describes one T cell receptor beta chain. The data were taken from a study of neoadjuvant anti-PD-1 for oral cavity cancer. Patients were newly diagnosed with stage II-IVA oral cavity squamous cell carcinoma without prior systemic or radiation treatment. Trimming stripped 10 bases from V and 5 bases from J, with 18 bases between. CDR3 length: 13 residues. Germline CDR1 MNHEY, CDR2 SMNVEV (reference sequence). Most PBMC samples had 480 ng input DNA in six replicates. The protocol was immunoSEQ multiplex PCR, while the TCRdb copy is restricted to in-frame clones and leaves out a portion. The sample has fewer than 90,000 clones; around 80% are singletons.

The chain combines TRBV27 with TRBJ2-7, with a weak D call TRBD1 (6 bases). This specimen consisted of PBMCs, obtained before nivolumab (anti-PD-1) treatment. This receptor was taken from a person aged 35-79 years with oral cavity squamous cell carcinoma. The CDR3, as DNA: TGTGCCACTAAATCCAGGGGCGCGGACGAGCAGTACTTC. This sequence encodes CATKSRGADEQYF.